Presented here are 4 T cell receptor beta chains from one specimen sequenced in a study of cytomegalovirus exposure and HLA in healthy donors. In the PCR, 60 Vbeta and 13 Jbeta primers were used. Data came from immunoSEQ multiplex PCR; TCRdb stores just in-frame clones and leaves some out. Reported are around 110,000 clones; the ten largest clones contain roughly 3.6%. Sequencing was done on a sample of PBMCs. These receptors came from a young man in good health and CMV-seronegative.

This chain joins TRBV19 and TRBJ2-1, with TRBD1 matching over 9 bases. Germline V gene sequence: CDR1 LNHDA, CDR2 SQIVND (reference sequence). With 5 bases clipped from V and 1 base from J, the junction kept 6 bases outside the gene matches. This CDR3 comprises 16 residues. The DNA for the CDR3 is TGTGCCAGTAGTGCCCCGACAGGGGGGTCCTACAATGAGCAGTTCTTC. This translates into CASSAPTGGSYNEQFF. The full variable domain, with the rest looked up from reference TRBV19 and TRBJ2-1, is DGGITQSPKYLFRKEGQNVTLSCEQNLNHDAMYWYRQDPGQGLRLIYYSQIVNDFQKGDIAEGYSVSREKKESFPLTVTSAQKNPTAFYLCASSAPTGGSYNEQFFGPGTRLTVL.

The chain uses TRBV5-4 and TRBJ2-7; 9 bases fit TRBD1. Trimming at V came to 0 bases and at J to 2 bases, leaving 0 bases not matched to a gene. The CDR3 consists of 14 residues. Germline lookup yields CDR1 SGHNT and CDR2 YYREEE (reference sequence). The CDR3 is CASSLDRGPYEQYF. DNA of the CDR3: TGTGCCAGCAGCTTGGACAGGGGGCCCTACGAGCAGTACTTC.

This chain connects TRBV27 to TRBJ1-1; D uncertain. Germline CDR1 reads MNHEY; CDR2 reads SMNVEV (reference sequence). The CDR3 length is 12 residues. V shed 3 bases and J shed 8 bases, with 10 bases lying between them. The CDR3 coding sequence is TGTGCCAGCAGTTTCCACGGGAGGGAAGCTTTCTTT. Protein product: CASSFHGREAFF.

The genes are TRBV5-6 and TRBJ2-3; D might be TRBD1 (6 bases). The CDR3 has 15 amino acids. Germline CDR1 reads SGHDT; CDR2 reads YYEEEE. V was shortened by 3 bases and J by 3 bases, with 14 bases between the two germline ends. CDR3 protein: CASSSALTGTDTQYF. Here the CDR3 DNA reads TGTGCCAGCAGCTCTGCCCTCACAGGGACAGATACGCAGTATTTT. The full variable domain, completed using reference TRBV5-6 and TRBJ2-3, is DAGVTQSPTHLIKTRGQQVTLRCSPKSGHDTVSWYQQALGQGPQFIFQYYEEEERQRGNFPDRFSGHQFPNYSSELNVNALLLGDSALYLCASSSALTGTDTQYFGPGTRLTVL.